The T cell receptor beta chain under discussion was sequenced for a study of T cell clonality in common variable immunodeficiency. This clone was detected ten times or more. What it binds is not known. The sequence runs out 3 residues before the end of the CDR3; the remainder is reconstructed from the germline J gene. Assay used: immunoSEQ multiplex PCR; TCRdb lists only in-frame clones, some missing. Observed in the sample are tens of thousands of clones, none of them singletons. Findings of the study overall: Fewer deletions and N-nucleotide insertions were reportedly seen in common variable immunodeficiency TCR beta sequences.

The CDR3 extends over 11 amino acids. Germline V lookup: CDR1 LNHDA, CDR2 SQIVND (reference sequence). The V end was cut by 7 bases, the J end by 5 bases, with 5 bases between. The sample consisted of peripheral blood mononuclear cells. The rearrangement uses TRBV19 and TRBJ1-4; no definite D call. The clonotype originates from a person aged 18-69 years in good health. The CDR3 sequence: CASKGNEKLFF. The covered CDR3 bases are TGTGCCAGTAAAGGGAATGAAAAA.